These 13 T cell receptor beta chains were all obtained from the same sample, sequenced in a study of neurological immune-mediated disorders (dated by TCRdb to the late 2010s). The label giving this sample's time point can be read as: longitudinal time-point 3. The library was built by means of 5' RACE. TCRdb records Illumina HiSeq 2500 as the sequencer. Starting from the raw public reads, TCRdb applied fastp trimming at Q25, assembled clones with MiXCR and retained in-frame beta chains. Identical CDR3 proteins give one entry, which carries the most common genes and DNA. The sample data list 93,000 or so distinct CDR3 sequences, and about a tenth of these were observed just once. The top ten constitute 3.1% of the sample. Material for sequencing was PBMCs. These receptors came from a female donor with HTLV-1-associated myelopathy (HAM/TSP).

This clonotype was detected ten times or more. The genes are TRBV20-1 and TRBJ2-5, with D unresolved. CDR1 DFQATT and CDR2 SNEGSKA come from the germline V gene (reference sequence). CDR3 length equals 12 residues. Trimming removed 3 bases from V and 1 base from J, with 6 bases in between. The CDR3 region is CSARETQETQYF. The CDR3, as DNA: TGCAGTGCTAGGGAAACCCAAGAGACCCAGTACTTC.

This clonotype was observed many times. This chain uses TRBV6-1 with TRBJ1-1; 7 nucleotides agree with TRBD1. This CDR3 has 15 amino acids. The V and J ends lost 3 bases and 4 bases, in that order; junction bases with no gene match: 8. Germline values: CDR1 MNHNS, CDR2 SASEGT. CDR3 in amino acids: CASSERTRQGTEAFF. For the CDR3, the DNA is TGTGCCAGCAGTGAGAGAACCAGACAGGGCACTGAAGCTTTCTTT.

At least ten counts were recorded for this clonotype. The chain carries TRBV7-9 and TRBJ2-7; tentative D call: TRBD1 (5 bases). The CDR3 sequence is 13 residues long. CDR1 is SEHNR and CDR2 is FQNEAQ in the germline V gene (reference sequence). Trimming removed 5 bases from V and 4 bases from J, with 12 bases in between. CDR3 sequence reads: CASSQTTAYEQYF. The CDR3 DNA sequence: TGTGCCAGCAGCCAAACGACAGCTTACGAGCAGTACTTC.

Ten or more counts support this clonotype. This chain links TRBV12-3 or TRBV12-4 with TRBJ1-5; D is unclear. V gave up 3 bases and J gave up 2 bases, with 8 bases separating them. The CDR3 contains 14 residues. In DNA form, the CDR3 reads TGTGCCAGCAGTTTTAGTGCAGGCAATCAGCCCCAGCATTTT. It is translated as CASSFSAGNQPQHF.

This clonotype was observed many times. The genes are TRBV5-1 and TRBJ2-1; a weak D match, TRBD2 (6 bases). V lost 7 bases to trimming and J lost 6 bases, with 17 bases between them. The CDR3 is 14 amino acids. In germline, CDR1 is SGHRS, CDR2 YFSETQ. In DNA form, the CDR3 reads TGCGCCAGCGGAGGCCTACTAGCTGGCAATGAGCAGTTCTTC. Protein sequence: CASGGLLAGNEQFF.

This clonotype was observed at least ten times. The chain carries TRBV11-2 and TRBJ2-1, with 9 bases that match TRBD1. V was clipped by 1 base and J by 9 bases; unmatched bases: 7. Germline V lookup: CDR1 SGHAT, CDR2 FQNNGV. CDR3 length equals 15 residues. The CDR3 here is CASSLVLGQGGEQFF. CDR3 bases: TGTGCCAGCAGCTTAGTTTTGGGACAGGGAGGTGAGCAGTTCTTC.

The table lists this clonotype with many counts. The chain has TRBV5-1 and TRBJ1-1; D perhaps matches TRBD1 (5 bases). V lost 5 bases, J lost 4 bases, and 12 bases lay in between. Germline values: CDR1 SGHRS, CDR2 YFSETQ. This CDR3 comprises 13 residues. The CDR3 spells CASSYPGGTEAFF. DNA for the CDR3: TGCGCCAGCAGTTACCCCGGGGGCACTGAAGCTTTCTTT. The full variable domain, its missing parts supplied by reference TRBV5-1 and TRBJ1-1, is KAGVTQTPRYLIKTRGQQVTLSCSPISGHRSVSWYQQTPGQGLQFLFEYFSETQRNKGNFPGRFSGRQFSNSRSEMNVSTLELGDSALYLCASSYPGGTEAFFGQGTRLTVV.

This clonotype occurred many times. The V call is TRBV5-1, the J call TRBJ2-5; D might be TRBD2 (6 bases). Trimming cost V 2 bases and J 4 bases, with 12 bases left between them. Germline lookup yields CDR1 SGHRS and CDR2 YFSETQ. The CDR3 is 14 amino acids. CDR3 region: CASSFAGQGETQYF. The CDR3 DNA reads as TGCGCCAGCAGCTTTGCGGGGCAGGGAGAGACCCAGTACTTC.

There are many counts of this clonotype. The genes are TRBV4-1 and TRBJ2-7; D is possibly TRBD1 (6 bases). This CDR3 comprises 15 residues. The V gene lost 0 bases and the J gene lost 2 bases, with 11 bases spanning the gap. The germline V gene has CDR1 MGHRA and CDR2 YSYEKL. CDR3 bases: TGCGCCAGCAGCCAAGAGGGTGACAGGCCCTACGAGCAGTACTTC. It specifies CASSQEGDRPYEQYF.

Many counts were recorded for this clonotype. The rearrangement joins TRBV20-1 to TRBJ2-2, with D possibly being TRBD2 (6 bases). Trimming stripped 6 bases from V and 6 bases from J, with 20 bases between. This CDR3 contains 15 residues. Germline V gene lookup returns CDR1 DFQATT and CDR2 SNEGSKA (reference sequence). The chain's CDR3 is CSAESEGPRPGELFF. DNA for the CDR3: TGCAGTGCGGAATCGGAGGGGCCGCGCCCCGGGGAGCTGTTTTTT.

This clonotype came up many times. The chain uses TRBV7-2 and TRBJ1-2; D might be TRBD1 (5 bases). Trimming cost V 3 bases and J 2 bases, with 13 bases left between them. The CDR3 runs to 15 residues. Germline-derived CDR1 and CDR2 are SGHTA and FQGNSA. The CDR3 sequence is CASSFGGRENYGYTF. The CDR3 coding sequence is TGTGCCAGCAGCTTCGGGGGGAGAGAAAACTATGGCTACACCTTC.

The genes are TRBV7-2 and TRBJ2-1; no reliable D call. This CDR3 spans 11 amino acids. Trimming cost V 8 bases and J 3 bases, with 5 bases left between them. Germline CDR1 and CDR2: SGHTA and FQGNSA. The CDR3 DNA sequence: TGTGCCAGCGAATTCTACAATGAGCAGTTCTTC. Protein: CASEFYNEQFF.

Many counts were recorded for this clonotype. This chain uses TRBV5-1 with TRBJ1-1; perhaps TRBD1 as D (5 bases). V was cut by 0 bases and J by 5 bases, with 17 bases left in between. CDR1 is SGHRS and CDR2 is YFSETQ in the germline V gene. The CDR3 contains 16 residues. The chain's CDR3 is CASSLAGAGPGTEAFF. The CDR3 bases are TGCGCCAGCAGCTTGGCCGGGGCAGGGCCAGGGACTGAAGCTTTCTTT.